The present TCR beta chain was sequenced within a study of somatic mutations in cytotoxic T cells in rheumatoid arthritis. Study results and limitations: Age was associated with higher CD8+ clonality in rheumatoid arthritis patients, not in healthy controls.

Assay: immunoSEQ multiplex PCR; the TCRdb copy retains only in-frame clones and omits some. The table records 3,000 or so clones, around nine tenths of them present only once. Concerning this clone: What it binds is not known.

The CDR3 has 15 residues. Germline V lookup: CDR1 SGHRS, CDR2 YFSETQ. The V and J ends lost 4 bases and 6 bases respectively, with 20 bases between them. The sample taken for sequencing was CD8+ T cells sorted from blood. The TCR sequence derives from a woman aged 18-30 years with rheumatoid arthritis. V usage is TRBV5-1 and J usage is TRBJ2-7; D perhaps matches TRBD1 (7 bases). The CDR3 region has the DNA TGCGCCAGCAGCCCGACTCAGGGGGGCCCCCTCGAGCAGTACTTC. Its protein product is CASSPTQGGPLEQYF.